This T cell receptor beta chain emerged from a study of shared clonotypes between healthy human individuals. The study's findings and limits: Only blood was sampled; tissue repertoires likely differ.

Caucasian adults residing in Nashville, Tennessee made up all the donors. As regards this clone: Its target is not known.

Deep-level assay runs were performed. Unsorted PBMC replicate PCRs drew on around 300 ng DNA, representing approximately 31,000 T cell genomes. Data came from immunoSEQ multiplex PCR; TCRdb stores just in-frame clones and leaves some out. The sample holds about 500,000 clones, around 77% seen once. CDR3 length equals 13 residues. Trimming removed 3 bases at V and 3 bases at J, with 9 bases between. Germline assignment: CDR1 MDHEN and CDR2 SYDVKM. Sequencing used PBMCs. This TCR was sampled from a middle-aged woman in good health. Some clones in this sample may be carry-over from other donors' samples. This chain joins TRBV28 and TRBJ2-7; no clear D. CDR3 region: CASSFRLFYEQYF. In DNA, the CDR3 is TGTGCCAGCAGTTTTAGACTTTTCTACGAGCAGTACTTC.